The 21 T cell receptor beta chains below come from one sample, sequenced in a study of blood T cell repertoires in COVID-19. Assay: immunoSEQ multiplex PCR; the TCRdb copy retains only in-frame clones and omits some. Here the sample spans roughly 110,000 clones, more than 80% being singletons. Sequencing was done on a sample of peripheral blood. These receptors all stem from a woman between 50 and 59 years old with acute or convalescent COVID-19.

This clone has a handful of counts. CDR3 region: CASGRQGTFQETQYF. CDR3 nucleotides: TGCGCCAGCGGCAGACAGGGGACCTTCCAAGAGACCCAGTACTTC. The V gene is TRBV5-1, the J gene TRBJ2-5, with 8 bases fitting TRBD1. V was pared by 7 bases and J by 1 base, with 9 bases of the junction left unmatched. Germline-derived CDR1 and CDR2 are SGHRS and YFSETQ. This CDR3 comprises 15 residues.

This clone was observed once. The V gene is TRBV6-5, the J gene TRBJ2-5, with 7 bases that match TRBD1. Per germline, CDR1 MNHEY and CDR2 SVGAGI. V lost 3 bases to trimming and J lost 1 base; unmatched junction nucleotides: 2. This CDR3 spans 14 amino acids. The CDR3 DNA reads TGTGCCAGCAGTTATGACAGGGTCCAAGAGACCCAGTACTTC. Protein: CASSYDRVQETQYF.

The CDR3 here is CAIRAGDATNEKLFF. For the CDR3, the DNA is TGTGCCATCCGGGCGGGCGATGCAACTAATGAAAAACTGTTTTTT. This chain joins TRBV10-3 and TRBJ1-4; D is unclear. The CDR3 contains 15 residues. V shed 8 bases and J shed 0 bases, with 13 bases lying between them. Germline CDR1 and CDR2: ENHRY and SYGVKD.

The chain links TRBV12-3 or TRBV12-4 to TRBJ1-2; D is perhaps TRBD1 (5 bases). V lost 11 bases and J lost 3, with 13 bases in between. This CDR3 contains 12 residues. The CDR3 nucleotides are TGTGCCTCCTCAAAAGGGGACTATGGCTACACCTTC. Translated: CASSKGDYGYTF.

The sample holds one count of this clone. This chain connects TRBV18 to TRBJ2-3; D is ambiguous. Germline lookup yields CDR1 KGHSH and CDR2 LQKENI. The length of the CDR3 is 11 residues. V was cut by 6 bases and J by 3 bases, with 4 bases left in between. The CDR3 loop is CASSSTDTQYF. CDR3 DNA sequence: TGTGCCAGCTCGAGTACAGATACGCAGTATTTT.

V is TRBV27 and J is TRBJ1-2; weak D call: TRBD1 (6 bases). The CDR3 covers 14 residues. V lost 3 bases to trimming and J lost 8 bases, with 16 bases between them. From germline, CDR1 is MNHEY and CDR2 SMNVEV (reference sequence). CDR3 residues: CASSLWWGREGYTF. The CDR3, as DNA: TGTGCCAGCAGTTTGTGGTGGGGGCGCGAAGGCTACACCTTC.

The chain links TRBV4-1 to TRBJ2-5; D possibly corresponds to TRBD2 (5 bases). Per germline, CDR1 MGHRA and CDR2 YSYEKL. Trimming shortened V by 0 bases and J by 4 bases, and 15 bases separated the two germline ends. CDR3 length: 16 residues. CDR3 sequence (DNA): TGCGCCAGCAGCCAAGATTCGGGGAAAGGCCGAGAGACCCAGTACTTC. It yields the protein CASSQDSGKGRETQYF.

The J gene is TRBJ2-5, the V gene TRBV11-2; TRBD2 agrees at 7 bases. The CDR3 consists of 14 residues. Germline CDR1 SGHAT, CDR2 FQNNGV. After removal of 5 bases from V and 2 bases from J, the junction contained 5 bases not matched to a gene. CDR3 loop: CASSRGRAQETQYF. The DNA of the CDR3 is TGTGCCAGCAGCCGGGGGAGGGCGCAAGAGACCCAGTACTTC. The full variable domain, rest sourced from reference TRBV11-2 and TRBJ2-5, is EAGVAQSPRYKIIEKRQSVAFWCNPISGHATLYWYQQILGQGPKLLIQFQNNGVVDDSQLPKDRFSAERLKGVDSTLKIQPAKLEDSAVYLCASSRGRAQETQYFGPGTRLLVL.

The chain recombines TRBV7-9 with TRBJ1-4, with D possibly matching TRBD1 (5 bases). The V gene's germline CDR1 is SEHNR and CDR2 FQNEAQ (reference sequence). V lost 10 bases and J 0 bases, leaving 9 bases between the germline ends. The length of the CDR3 is 13 residues. CDR3 sequence: CAIAGPTNEKLFF. The CDR3 DNA reads TGTGCCATTGCAGGGCCAACTAATGAAAAACTGTTTTTT.

The rearrangement uses TRBV6-6 and TRBJ2-3; tentatively, D is TRBD1 (6 bases). Per the germline V gene, CDR1 is MNHNY and CDR2 is SVGAGI (reference sequence). The V gene lost 6 bases and the J gene lost 0 bases, with 10 bases spanning the gap. This CDR3 region has 14 residues. Here the CDR3 reads CASSRGPSTDTQYF. The CDR3 DNA reads TGTGCCAGCAGCAGGGGCCCTAGCACAGATACGCAGTATTTT.

This chain connects TRBV5-4 to TRBJ1-6; D not certain. Germline V CDR1 and CDR2: SGHNT, YYREEE (reference sequence). The CDR3 runs 14 residues. Trimming stripped 6 bases from V and 9 bases from J, with 16 bases between. CDR3 bases: TGTGCCAGCAAGCCCGCGACTAGCGGTTCACCCCTCCACTTT. Translating it yields CASKPATSGSPLHF.

The chain links TRBV5-6 to TRBJ2-5, with TRBD2 matching 7 bases. The junction had 14 bases not matched to a gene; V was cut back by 2 bases and J by 4 bases. Germline V gene data show CDR1 as SGHDT and CDR2 as YYEEEE. The CDR3 totals 17 residues. The CDR3 is CASSFGRSRIEGETQYF. The CDR3 bases are TGTGCCAGCAGCTTCGGGAGGTCGAGGATTGAGGGAGAGACCCAGTACTTC.

The rearrangement links TRBV18 to TRBJ2-7; D perhaps matches TRBD2 (6 bases). CDR3 length: 15 residues. Germline assignment: CDR1 KGHSH and CDR2 LQKENI. Trimming took 4 bases from V and 2 from J, leaving 15 bases between them. CDR3 DNA: TGTGCCAGCTCACTAACGGGGGATTCGCCCTACGAGCAGTACTTC. Protein: CASSLTGDSPYEQYF.

V and J are TRBV28 and TRBJ2-5; 9 bases map to TRBD2. After removal of 3 bases from V and 5 bases from J, the junction contained 13 bases not matched to a gene. The CDR3 has 17 amino acids. CDR1 is MDHEN and CDR2 is SYDVKM in the germline V gene. The CDR3 spells CASSFLWASGRLETQYF. Written as DNA, the CDR3 is TGTGCCAGCAGTTTTCTCTGGGCGAGCGGGAGGTTGGAGACCCAGTACTTC. Complete variable domain (other parts from reference TRBV28 and TRBJ2-5): DVKVTQSSRYLVKRTGEKVFLECVQDMDHENMFWYRQDPGLGLRLIYFSYDVKMKEKGDIPEGYSVSREKKERFSLILESASTNQTSMYLCASSFLWASGRLETQYFGPGTRLLVL.

As DNA, the CDR3 is TGTGCCAGCTCGACCGACAGGGTGCAGACTGAAGCTTTCTTT. Its translation is CASSTDRVQTEAFF. The chain uses TRBV18 and TRBJ1-1, with TRBD1 matching 7 bases. CDR1 is KGHSH, CDR2 LQKENI, per germline. The CDR3 contains 14 residues. The J segment lost 5 bases and the V segment lost 6 bases, leaving 9 bases of the junction unmatched.

This sequence joins TRBV12-3 or TRBV12-4 and TRBJ2-3; D is possibly TRBD2 (6 bases). There are 12 residues in the CDR3. The V and J ends lost 5 bases and 8 bases respectively, with 11 bases between them. The CDR3, as DNA: TGTGCCAGCAGTCCTGGGGAGGCTACGCAGTATTTT. It translates to CASSPGEATQYF.

The V and J genes are TRBV5-1 and TRBJ2-5; 8 bases match TRBD2. The germline V gene has CDR1 SGHRS and CDR2 YFSETQ. The trim removed 2 bases at V and 5 bases at J, leaving 2 bases unmatched. This CDR3 is 13 amino acids long. The CDR3 reads CASSFSGEETQYF. CDR3 coding DNA: TGCGCCAGCAGCTTTAGCGGGGAGGAGACCCAGTACTTC.

CDR3 residues: CASSSPGQGYGETQYF. The CDR3 bases are TGTGCCAGCAGTTCCCCTGGACAGGGTTATGGGGAGACCCAGTACTTC. The V gene is TRBV28, the J gene TRBJ2-5, with 8 bases lining up with TRBD1. Germline CDR1 is MDHEN and CDR2 is SYDVKM. The trim removed 4 bases at V and 5 bases at J, leaving 12 bases unmatched. The CDR3 has 16 amino acids.

This chain connects TRBV7-9 to TRBJ2-7; 12 bases match TRBD2. This CDR3 region has 18 residues. Trimming at V came to 3 bases and at J to 3 bases, leaving 12 bases not matched to a gene. CDR1 SEHNR and CDR2 FQNEAQ come from the germline V gene (reference sequence). The CDR3 loop is CASSFFRTSGTAHYEQYF. Here the CDR3 DNA reads TGTGCCAGCAGCTTTTTTCGGACTAGCGGGACAGCTCACTACGAGCAGTACTTC. The full variable domain, with the rest looked up from reference TRBV7-9 and TRBJ2-7, is DTGVSQNPRHKITKRGQNVTFRCDPISEHNRLYWYRQTLGQGPEFLTYFQNEAQLEKSRLLSDRFSAERPKGSFSTLEIQRTEQGDSAMYLCASSFFRTSGTAHYEQYFGPGTRLTVT.

J is TRBJ1-5 and V is TRBV10-3; 7 positions match TRBD1. The CDR3 spans 12 residues. V shed 10 bases and J 2 bases; nucleotides not matched to a gene: 2. CDR1 is ENHRY, CDR2 SYGVKD, per germline. CDR3 nucleotide sequence: TGTGCCACACAGGGGCGCAATCAGCCCCAGCATTTT. This encodes CATQGRNQPQHF.

The chain has TRBV12-3 or TRBV12-4 and TRBJ1-6; a possible D gene is TRBD1 (5 bases). The CDR3 is 12 amino acids. The V end was cut by 3 bases, the J end by 9 bases, with 6 bases between. The CDR3 DNA reads TGTGCCAGCAGTTTTAGGGGTTCACCCCTCCACTTT. Protein sequence: CASSFRGSPLHF.